This T cell receptor (beta chain) was retrieved from a study of tumour-infiltrating T cells in Burkitt lymphoma. The ends lost 7 bases at V and 0 bases at J; junction bases unmatched: 4. The length of the CDR3 is 14 residues. CDR1 and CDR2 (germline): ENHRY, SYGVKD. TCRdb's table, derived via immunoSEQ multiplex PCR, lists solely in-frame clones and lacks some. This repertoire shows about 14,000 clones, 65% to 90% found once; its top ten account for approximately 1.5%. Sequencing was carried out using tumor tissue. The chain uses TRBV10-3 and TRBJ2-3, with 7 bases aligning to TRBD2. The clonotype comes from a human donor with diffuse large B-cell lymphoma. This chain's CDR3 is CAIMPAGSTDTQYF. CDR3 sequence (DNA): TGTGCCATCATGCCAGCGGGGAGCACAGATACGCAGTATTTT.